Listed here are 3 T cell receptor beta chains from one sample, sequenced in a study of a mutant IDH1 vaccine in newly diagnosed glioma. Assay used: immunoSEQ multiplex PCR; TCRdb lists only in-frame clones, some missing. The sample contains about 94,000 clones, roughly 91% of which appear only once. The time point: week 47, end of study. A single vaccine dose contained 300 ug of mutant IDH1 20-mer peptide, and topical imiquimod was used with it. These receptors' antigens are unknown. Sequences were derived from PBMCs, sampled from a glioma patient whose treatment included an IDH1 peptide vaccine. The origin of the receptors is a woman between 50 and 59 years old with glioma.

The chain is built from TRBV5-1 and TRBJ1-3; 8 bases line up with TRBD1. Germline V lookup: CDR1 SGHRS, CDR2 YFSETQ. The ends lost 5 bases at V and 1 base at J; junction bases unmatched: 5. The CDR3 extends over 15 amino acids. The CDR3 is CASREDRGSGNTIYF. CDR3 in DNA: TGCGCCAGCAGGGAAGACAGGGGTTCTGGAAACACCATATATTTT.

The V and J genes are TRBV27 and TRBJ1-5; the D gene is possibly TRBD1 (6 bases). CDR1 is MNHEY, CDR2 SMNVEV, per germline (reference sequence). V was pared by 5 bases and J by 1 base, with 18 bases between. CDR3 length: 17 residues. The CDR3 loop reads CASSPTWGAGSNQPQHF. CDR3 in DNA: TGTGCCAGCAGTCCAACATGGGGGGCTGGGAGCAATCAGCCCCAGCATTTT.

The chain joins TRBV28 to TRBJ1-2; perhaps TRBD1 as D (6 bases). Germline V gene sequence: CDR1 MDHEN, CDR2 SYDVKM. V was clipped by 4 bases and J by 7 bases, with 19 bases between them. The CDR3 totals 15 residues. In DNA, the CDR3 is TGTGCCAGCAGTTACCCTGGACAGCGGGTCGCTGGCTACACCTTC. Translated: CASSYPGQRVAGYTF.